A single sample gave rise to the 21 T cell receptor beta chains below, sequenced in a study of blood T cell repertoires in COVID-19. Here immunoSEQ multiplex PCR was the method, and the copy in TCRdb shows in-frame clones only, minus some. The profile shows around 150,000 clones, 75% to 80% of them singletons. The specimen sequenced was PBMCs or T cells enriched from blood (not recorded which). Receptor source: a woman aged 45-65 years who had recovered from COVID-19.

Only a few counts were recorded for this clone. CDR3 sequence (DNA): TGTGCCAGCAACTTATTCCCCGGGGCCAAAAACATTCAGTACTTC. Protein: CASNLFPGAKNIQYF. The chain combines TRBV21-1 with TRBJ2-4; TRBD2, the table's D call, lacks a check against the DNA. TRBV21-1 is given as a pseudogene. The CDR3 is 15 residues long.

The chain combines TRBV14 with TRBJ2-7, with 9 nucleotides matching TRBD1. V lost 2 bases, J lost 4 bases, and 6 bases stayed unmatched. Germline V gene sequence: CDR1 SGHDN, CDR2 FVKESK. This CDR3 has 15 residues. The DNA of the CDR3 is TGTGCCAGCAGCCAATCCGGGACAGGGAGATACGAGCAGTACTTC. Translating gives CASSQSGTGRYEQYF.

The chain carries TRBV10-3 and TRBJ2-1; 12 bases fit TRBD2. V dropped 9 bases and J dropped 8; count of bases not matched to a gene: 8. CDR3 length equals 14 residues. CDR1 is ENHRY, CDR2 SYGVKD, per germline. The CDR3 sequence is CAIRLAGEWDEQFF. In DNA form, the CDR3 reads TGTGCCATAAGACTAGCGGGAGAGTGGGATGAGCAGTTCTTC.

The chain employs TRBV2 and TRBJ1-5, with D possibly TRBD1 on 6 matching bases. The CDR3 loop spans 12 amino acids. Germline V gene sequence: CDR1 SNHLY, CDR2 FYNNEI. The V end was cut by 5 bases, the J end by 10 bases, with 12 bases between. CDR3 sequence: CASSYPTGPQHF. The CDR3 DNA is TGTGCCAGCAGTTACCCGACAGGACCCCAGCATTTT. The full variable domain, completed using reference TRBV2 and TRBJ1-5, is EPEVTQTPSHQVTQMGQEVILRCVPISNHLYFYWYRQILGQKVEFLVSFYNNEISEKSEIFDDQFSVERPDGSNFTLKIRSTKLEDSAMYFCASSYPTGPQHFGDGTRLSIL.

The V and J genes are TRBV6-6 and TRBJ1-4, with D possibly TRBD1 on 5 matching bases. Deletions cut 2 bases from V and 6 bases from J, with 10 bases between. This CDR3 spans 14 amino acids. Germline V gives CDR1 MNHNY, CDR2 SVGAGI (reference sequence). The CDR3 DNA reads as TGTGCCAGCAGTTACGGGGGGTCCGATGAAAAACTGTTTTTT. It yields the protein CASSYGGSDEKLFF.

The rearrangement uses TRBV24-1 and TRBJ2-1, with 9 nucleotides matching TRBD2. Germline V gene data show CDR1 as KGHDR and CDR2 as SFDVKD. The CDR3 is 17 residues long. Losses at the gene ends were 3 bases for V and 0 bases for J; bases not matched to a gene: 5. CDR3 DNA: TGTGCCACCAGTGATAGACTAGCGGTTAGCTCCTACAATGAGCAGTTCTTC. Encoded protein: CATSDRLAVSSYNEQFF.

This chain joins TRBV25-1 and TRBJ1-2, with 9 bases identical to TRBD1. CDR3 length equals 15 residues. The J segment lost 7 bases and the V segment lost 2 bases, leaving 8 bases of the junction unmatched. Germline values: CDR1 MGHDK, CDR2 SYGVNS. This CDR3 reads CASSEQGQGQGGYTF. CDR3 coding DNA: TGTGCCAGCAGTGAACAAGGACAGGGGCAGGGTGGCTACACCTTC.

This rearrangement joins TRBV28 to TRBJ1-4, with a possible D match to TRBD1 (6 bases). Germline V CDR1 and CDR2: MDHEN, SYDVKM. The V end lost 7 bases, the J end lost 8 bases, and 14 bases lay between the germline ends. The CDR3 has 13 amino acids. The DNA of the CDR3 is TGTGCCAGCATACAGGGCGGCGAGGAAAAACTGTTTTTT. Protein product: CASIQGGEEKLFF.

This clone was observed a single time. The J gene is TRBJ1-3, the V gene TRBV27; D unclear. V dropped 2 bases and J dropped 0 bases, with 11 bases sitting between them. Germline V gives CDR1 MNHEY, CDR2 SMNVEV (reference sequence). This CDR3 contains 16 residues. This chain's CDR3 is CASSLLDPSSGNTIYF. The CDR3 bases are TGTGCCAGCAGTTTACTCGATCCCAGCTCTGGAAACACCATATATTTT.

V usage is TRBV11-2 and J usage is TRBJ1-2, with 10 nucleotides matching TRBD1. Germline CDR1 reads SGHAT; CDR2 reads FQNNGV. The CDR3 runs to 14 residues. J gave up 7 bases and V 5 bases, and 7 bases lay outside the gene matches. The CDR3: CASSVDRGPSGYTF. The CDR3 nucleotides read TGTGCCAGCAGCGTCGACAGGGGGCCGAGTGGCTACACCTTC.

This clone was found a few times. The chain uses TRBV28 and TRBJ2-1, with TRBD2 identical over 14 bases. The CDR3 contains 18 residues. V lost 5 bases and J lost 3; bases outside the gene matches: 9. Germline V gene sequence: CDR1 MDHEN, CDR2 SYDVKM. In DNA, the CDR3 is TGTGCCAGCAGTCCGCCGGGACTAGCGGGAGCTCGCTACAATGAGCAGTTCTTC. As protein: CASSPPGLAGARYNEQFF. Together with reference TRBV28 and TRBJ2-1, the CDR3 gives the full variable domain: DVKVTQSSRYLVKRTGEKVFLECVQDMDHENMFWYRQDPGLGLRLIYFSYDVKMKEKGDIPEGYSVSREKKERFSLILESASTNQTSMYLCASSPPGLAGARYNEQFFGPGTRLTVL.

The chain links TRBV19 to TRBJ1-1; no reliable D call. Trimming took off 3 bases at V and 6 bases at J, with 14 bases between the two ends. From germline, CDR1 is LNHDA and CDR2 SQIVND (reference sequence). CDR3 length: 14 amino acids. CDR3 residues: CASSIGSTGAEAFF. The DNA for the CDR3 is TGTGCCAGTAGTATCGGTAGCACCGGGGCTGAAGCTTTCTTT.

The chain links TRBV25-1 to TRBJ2-2; 11 nucleotides line up with TRBD2. V gave up 0 bases and J gave up 5 bases; unmatched junction bases: 2. CDR3 size: 16 residues. Germline loops: CDR1 MGHDK, CDR2 SYGVNS. The DNA of the CDR3 is TGTGCCAGCAGTGAATACCCTAGCGGGGGGACCGGGGAGCTGTTTTTT. This encodes CASSEYPSGGTGELFF.

The gene calls are TRBV24-1 and TRBJ1-5; D is possibly TRBD1 (6 bases). CDR1 and CDR2 (germline): KGHDR, SFDVKD. V lost 1 base to trimming and J lost 5 bases, with 14 bases between them. The CDR3 consists of 16 residues. The CDR3 bases are TGTGCCACCAGTGATTTAGTCAGGGGTTTAGATCAGCCCCAGCATTTT. This sequence encodes CATSDLVRGLDQPQHF.

The chain employs TRBV7-9 and TRBJ1-4; weak D call: TRBD1 (5 bases). The CDR3 sequence is 14 residues long. V shed 6 bases and J shed 7 bases, with 15 bases lying between them. Germline CDR1 SEHNR, CDR2 FQNEAQ (reference sequence). CDR3 DNA: TGTGCCAGCAGATCAGGGAGGCTCACTGAAAAACTGTTTTTT. Encoded protein: CASRSGRLTEKLFF.

The chain has TRBV18 and TRBJ1-6; D not resolved. CDR1 is KGHSH and CDR2 is LQKENI in the germline V gene. V was clipped by 3 bases and J by 10 bases, with 10 bases between them. The CDR3 has 13 amino acids. This CDR3 is CASSPAEDSPLHF. DNA for the CDR3: TGTGCCAGCTCACCGGCGGAGGACTCACCCCTCCACTTT.

The V call is TRBV3-1 (or the pseudogene TRBV3-2), the J call TRBJ2-1; 7 nucleotides agree with TRBD2. With V trimmed by 4 bases and J by 7 bases, 7 bases remained unmatched. The germline V gene encodes CDR1 LGHDT and CDR2 YNNKEL (reference sequence). CDR3 size: 14 residues. The CDR3 DNA is TGTGCCAGCAGCCCTCGGGAGGATGGGAATGAGCAGTTCTTC. This sequence encodes CASSPREDGNEQFF.

The chain recombines TRBV6-5 with TRBJ2-3; 10 bases line up with TRBD2. Germline loops: CDR1 MNHEY, CDR2 SVGAGI. The CDR3 totals 15 residues. V lost 8 bases to trimming and J lost 6 bases; unmatched junction nucleotides: 11. The CDR3 sequence is CASLGLAGDADTQYF. The CDR3 DNA reads as TGTGCCAGCCTAGGGCTAGCGGGAGATGCGGATACGCAGTATTTT.

The chain is built from TRBV6-1 and TRBJ2-2, with D hard to call. The CDR3 covers 13 residues. The V gene's germline CDR1 is MNHNS and CDR2 SASEGT. V lost 0 bases, J lost 6 bases, and 5 bases lay in between. The CDR3 region is CASSEATPGELFF. Written as DNA, the CDR3 is TGTGCCAGCAGTGAAGCTACACCCGGGGAGCTGTTTTTT.

The V gene is TRBV28, the J gene TRBJ1-1; possibly TRBD1 for D (6 bases). The CDR3 spans 13 residues. Germline-derived CDR1 and CDR2 are MDHEN and SYDVKM. Trimming took 7 bases from V and 7 from J, leaving 16 bases between them. For the CDR3, the DNA is TGTGCCAGCACCTCTCTCAGGGGAAATGAAGCTTTCTTT. Translation: CASTSLRGNEAFF.

There are a few counts of this clone. The V gene is TRBV29-1, the J gene TRBJ2-7; TRBD2 is a possible D gene (5 bases). Germline assignment: CDR1 SQVTM and CDR2 ANQGSEA. This CDR3 region has 12 residues. Trimming took off 7 bases at V and 2 bases at J, with 12 bases between the two ends. CDR3 residues: CSAARETYEQYF. The CDR3 DNA sequence: TGCAGCGCGGCAAGGGAGACCTACGAGCAGTACTTC.